Many counts were recorded for the clone carrying this TCR beta chain. The antigen remains unidentified. These data belong to a study of T cells in Graves' hyperthyroidism and ophthalmopathy. Study-level results: The model's output predicted ophthalmopathy at a median of around 7 months prior to onset. Blood also showed most of the thyroid clonotypes that were expanded above 0.001.

Amplified regions were TCR beta CDR3 sequences from RNA transcripts. With the HTBI primer set, the TCR CDR3 went through a first round of RT-PCR. TCRdb used MiXCR to reprocess the multiplex PCR reads, holding one entry per CDR3 protein. Of hundreds of thousands of distinct CDR3 sequences detected, under 25% appear once; the ten largest clones hold 34%. Diagnostic assessment was based on clinical symptoms, serum thyroxine and TRAb, thyroid ultrasound and orbital computed tomography. Out of 8.5 to 10 ml of fresh peripheral blood came the PBMCs. Trimming removed 5 bases from V and 0 bases from J; junction bases left unmatched: 6. The CDR3 runs 16 residues.

Sequencing was performed on blood. The origin of this receptor is a man younger than 45 with Graves' ophthalmopathy. V is TRBV12-3 or TRBV12-4 and J is TRBJ1-1; 10 bases are a match to TRBD1. CDR3 nucleotide sequence: TGTGCCAGCAGTCCCCTGACAGGGGGCTTGAACACTGAAGCTTTCTTT. It codes for CASSPLTGGLNTEAFF.